The 21 T cell receptor beta chains below all came from one sample that was sequenced in a study of CD8+CD57+ T cells in acquired aplastic anemia. The template used for profiling TCR beta VDJ and CDR3 was genomic DNA. TCRdb ran MiXCR on the reads and lists one entry per CDR3 protein. Of about 470,000 distinct CDR3 sequences in the sample, around 30% were seen once. Previously, flow cytometry had revealed CD8+CD57+ cell expansion in the patients chosen for sequencing. The specimen sequenced was sorted CD4+, CD8+, or CD8+CD57+ T cells (not recorded which) from PBMCs. These receptors originate from a human donor with aplastic anemia.

This chain connects TRBV7-6 to TRBJ2-7, with TRBD2 matching 12 bases. Germline trimming cut 1 base from V and 2 bases from J; bases unmatched to any gene: 6. The CDR3 is made up of 17 amino acids. Per the germline V gene, CDR1 is SGHVS and CDR2 is FNYEAQ. CDR3 bases: TGTGCCAGCAGCTTAGGACTAGCGGGAGTGGGACCCTACGAGCAGTACTTC. It yields the protein CASSLGLAGVGPYEQYF. The whole variable domain, filled in from reference TRBV7-6 and TRBJ2-7, reads GAGVSQSPRYKVTKRGQDVALRCDPISGHVSLYWYRQALGQGPEFLTYFNYEAQQDKSGLPNDRFSAERPEGSISTLTIQRTEQRDSAMYRCASSLGLAGVGPYEQYFGPGTRLTVT.

In its sample, this clonotype was seen many times. At one end, the junction sequence differs from germline, possibly due to a read error. This chain joins TRBV7-7 and TRBJ1-6; D not certain. In germline, CDR1 is SSHAT, CDR2 FNYEAQ (reference sequence). This CDR3 contains 15 residues. The chain's CDR3 is CASSLGQAGNSPLHF. CDR3 DNA: TGTGCTAGCAGCTTAGGGCAGGCGGGGAATTCACCCCTCCACTTT.

CDR3: CAISEISGLGQPQHF. Here the CDR3 DNA reads TGTGCCATCAGTGAAATTTCGGGGTTGGGTCAGCCCCAGCATTTT. The rearrangement uses TRBV10-3 and TRBJ1-5; D gene uncertain. V lost 3 bases, J lost 6 bases, and 15 bases lay in between. The CDR3 spans 15 residues. Germline CDR1 ENHRY, CDR2 SYGVKD.

The chain links TRBV19 to TRBJ2-7; 8 positions match TRBD2. After removal of 6 bases from V and 5 bases from J, the junction contained 18 bases not matched to a gene. The CDR3 extends over 17 amino acids. Germline-derived CDR1 and CDR2 are LNHDA and SQIVND (reference sequence). The DNA for the CDR3 is TGTGCCAGTAGGACAACCCGTAGCGGGGTTGGCAGCCACGAGCAGTACTTC. It translates to CASRTTRSGVGSHEQYF.

The rearrangement joins TRBV19 to TRBJ1-5; D ambiguous. V was pared by 1 base and J by 9 bases, with 10 bases between. The CDR3 consists of 13 residues. Per the germline V gene, CDR1 is LNHDA and CDR2 is SQIVND (reference sequence). The CDR3 region is CASSIGRRSPQHF. The CDR3 DNA sequence: TGTGCCAGTAGTATAGGTCGGAGGTCGCCCCAGCATTTT.

This clonotype was observed at least ten times. The chain carries TRBV7-9 and TRBJ1-1; TRBD1 matches 7 bases. There are 13 residues in the CDR3. Germline CDR1 and CDR2: SEHNR and FQNEAQ (reference sequence). J was trimmed by 11 bases and V by 4 bases; bases with no gene match: 10. This chain's CDR3 is CASSSGTVGYAFF. For the CDR3, the DNA is TGTGCCAGCAGCTCCGGGACAGTAGGCTACGCTTTCTTT.

This clonotype was observed many times. The chain links TRBV2 to TRBJ1-1, with D perhaps TRBD1 (5 bases). Germline V gene data show CDR1 as SNHLY and CDR2 as FYNNEI. Trimming took 9 bases from V and 4 from J, leaving 15 bases between them. This CDR3 spans 13 amino acids. The CDR3 region is CASSRQGSTEAFF. Written as DNA, the CDR3 is TGTGCCAGTAGTCGGCAGGGATCCACTGAAGCTTTCTTT.

The table lists this clonotype with a count of one. The chain is built from TRBV19 and TRBJ2-3, with unresolved D. The V end lost 5 bases, the J end lost 2 bases, and 17 bases lay between the germline ends. The CDR3 has 16 residues. Germline V CDR1 and CDR2: LNHDA, SQIVND (reference sequence). The CDR3 sequence is CASSLTPTVPTDTQYF. Written as DNA, the CDR3 is TGTGCCAGTAGTCTCACGCCTACAGTACCCACAGATACGCAGTATTTT.

Points on this clonotype: Without the conserved terminal phenylalanine or tryptophan, this CDR3 likely stems from a read error. The CDR3 DNA is TGTGCCAGCACCCCGGAAGGAAATCAGCCCCAGCATCTT. Translation: CASTPEGNQPQHL. The gene calls are TRBV25-1 and TRBJ1-5; D not certain. V was clipped by 7 bases and J by 4 bases, with 11 bases between them. Germline CDR1 reads MGHDK; CDR2 reads SYGVNS. CDR3 length: 13 residues.

V is TRBV7-6 and J is TRBJ1-1; no clear D gene. Germline CDR1 is SGHVS and CDR2 is FNYEAQ. Trimming took 5 bases from V and 1 from J, leaving 14 bases between them. The CDR3 runs 15 residues. The CDR3 DNA reads TGTGCCAGCAGCCCGATCGGCAGATCGAACACTGAAGCTTTCTTT. As protein: CASSPIGRSNTEAFF. Supplemented by reference TRBV7-6 and TRBJ1-1, the full variable domain reads GAGVSQSPRYKVTKRGQDVALRCDPISGHVSLYWYRQALGQGPEFLTYFNYEAQQDKSGLPNDRFSAERPEGSISTLTIQRTEQRDSAMYRCASSPIGRSNTEAFFGQGTRLTVV.

This clonotype was counted ten times or more. The chain links TRBV10-1 to TRBJ1-6, with D possibly matching TRBD1 (5 bases). V lost 5 bases and J 9 bases, leaving 11 bases between the germline ends. CDR3 length: 13 residues. The V gene's germline CDR1 is WNHNN and CDR2 SYGVQD (reference sequence). The CDR3 DNA reads as TGCGCCAGCAGTACCGGGACTACTTCACCCCTCCACTTT. Amino acids: CASSTGTTSPLHF.

This clonotype has more than one count but fewer than ten. Being one base from a much bigger clone, this may be a read error. CDR3 protein: CASSSGANPHGYTF. The CDR3 region has the DNA TGTGCCAGCAGCTCCGGAGCCAACCCACATGGCTACACCTTC. The chain recombines TRBV5-4 with TRBJ1-2; unclear D gene. This CDR3 has 14 amino acids. CDR1 SGHNT and CDR2 YYREEE come from the germline V gene (reference sequence). V lost 3 bases and J 6 bases, leaving 15 bases between the germline ends. The full variable domain, in which reference TRBV5-4 and TRBJ1-2 provide the parts outside the CDR3, is ETGVTQSPTHLIKTRGQQVTLRCSSQSGHNTVSWYQQALGQGPQFIFQYYREEENGRGNFPPRFSGLQFPNYSSELNVNALELDDSALYLCASSSGANPHGYTFGSGTRLTVV.

This clonotype was seen only a few times. A much bigger clone sits one base away, suggesting this may be a read error. The CDR3, as DNA: TGTGCCATCAGTCAGGGACCGGACACTGAAGCTTTCTTT. Encoded protein: CAISQGPDTEAFF. V usage is TRBV10-3 and J usage is TRBJ1-1; the D gene is possibly TRBD1 (5 bases). There are 13 residues in the CDR3. The V end was cut by 5 bases, the J end by 3 bases, with 10 bases between. Germline V gives CDR1 ENHRY, CDR2 SYGVKD.

This clonotype has ten or more counts. This chain uses TRBV5-5 with TRBJ2-7; 10 nucleotides agree with TRBD1. Per the germline V gene, CDR1 is SGHKS and CDR2 is YYEKEE (reference sequence). V lost 1 base and J lost 5; bases outside the gene matches: 6. The CDR3 contains 15 residues. CDR3 amino acids: CASSLTRDRGDEQYF. CDR3 nucleotides: TGTGCCAGCAGCTTGACACGGGACAGGGGAGACGAGCAGTACTTC.

This chain connects TRBV6-1 to TRBJ2-1; D perhaps matches TRBD2 (5 bases). Germline assignment: CDR1 MNHNS and CDR2 SASEGT. The CDR3 is 13 amino acids. V was trimmed by 6 bases and J by 1 base, leaving 7 bases between them. The CDR3 DNA sequence: TGTGCCAGCAGAGCGGAATCCTACAATGAGCAGTTCTTC. It yields the protein CASRAESYNEQFF.

This clonotype was seen ten or more times. V is TRBV19 and J is TRBJ1-5; 10 bases fit TRBD1. The ends lost 5 bases at V and 6 bases at J; junction bases unmatched: 7. Germline values: CDR1 LNHDA, CDR2 SQIVND (reference sequence). The CDR3 runs to 15 residues. The DNA for the CDR3 is TGTGCCAGTAGTGGGCGACAGGGGGCAAGTCAGCCCCAGCATTTT. It yields the protein CASSGRQGASQPQHF.

For this clonotype: A clone one base away is much larger, so this may be a read error. The genes are TRBV20-1 and TRBJ1-2, with D possibly TRBD1 on 5 matching bases. The CDR3 totals 15 residues. Germline loops: CDR1 DFQATT, CDR2 SNEGSKA (reference sequence). The CDR3 here is CGARALRGLGDGYTF. The CDR3 DNA reads as TGCGGTGCTAGAGCCCTGCGCGGACTGGGGGATGGCTACACCTTC.

V gene TRBV11-2 combines with J gene TRBJ2-4; 11 bases are shared with TRBD1. This CDR3 has 17 amino acids. Germline V gene sequence: CDR1 SGHAT, CDR2 FQNNGV. V shed 3 bases, J shed 0 bases, and the junction held 4 bases outside the gene matches. The CDR3 sequence is CASSLDRGQGAKNIQYF. As DNA, the CDR3 is TGTGCCAGCAGCTTGGACAGGGGGCAGGGAGCCAAAAACATTCAGTACTTC. The full variable domain, rest sourced from reference TRBV11-2 and TRBJ2-4, is EAGVAQSPRYKIIEKRQSVAFWCNPISGHATLYWYQQILGQGPKLLIQFQNNGVVDDSQLPKDRFSAERLKGVDSTLKIQPAKLEDSAVYLCASSLDRGQGAKNIQYFGAGTRLSVL.

Comments on this clonotype: One end of the junction varies from germline; a read error may be responsible. The gene calls are TRBV4-1 and TRBJ1-2; TRBD1 matches at 12 bases. CDR3 size: 18 residues. Per germline, CDR1 MGHRA and CDR2 YSYEKL. The CDR3, as DNA: TGCGCCAGCAGCCAACCACCGGGACAGGGGGCGGGAGACTATGGCTACGCCTTC. Translating it yields CASSQPPGQGAGDYGYAF.

The chain uses TRBV19 and TRBJ2-4, with D tentatively TRBD1 or TRBD2 (5 bases each). Germline values: CDR1 LNHDA, CDR2 SQIVND (reference sequence). Between the trimmed V and J ends, which lost 1 base and 3 bases, there was a span of 13 bases. This CDR3 comprises 16 residues. The CDR3 spells CASSIVGDGGKNIQYF. DNA of the CDR3: TGTGCCAGTAGTATAGTGGGGGATGGTGGCAAAAACATTCAGTACTTC.

V gene TRBV19 combines with J gene TRBJ1-5; TRBD1 might be the D (6 bases). Germline CDR1 reads LNHDA; CDR2 reads SQIVND (reference sequence). There are 15 residues in the CDR3. V gave up 7 bases and J gave up 4 bases, with 17 bases separating them. DNA for the CDR3: TGTGCCAGTACTGAGCGGGGGGCAGATAATCAGCCCCAGCATTTT. Protein product: CASTERGADNQPQHF.